The 10 T cell receptor beta chains below all came from one sample that was sequenced in a study of blood T cell repertoires in COVID-19. Generated by immunoSEQ multiplex PCR, the TCRdb table keeps only in-frame clones and is missing some. The data hold fewer than 200,000 clones, with 83% observed a single time. The sequencing input was peripheral blood. Every receptor here comes from a woman older than 75 with acute or convalescent COVID-19.

The CDR3 region is CASSWTDVGNTIYF. CDR3 nucleotide sequence: TGTGCCAGCAGCTGGACAGACGTAGGAAACACCATATATTTT. The chain has TRBV11-2 and TRBJ1-3; tentatively, D is TRBD1 (6 bases). V dropped 4 bases and J dropped 4 bases, with 11 bases sitting between them. In germline, CDR1 is SGHAT, CDR2 FQNNGV. The CDR3 is 14 residues long.

The chain has TRBV7-9 and TRBJ2-1, with D perhaps matching TRBD2 (5 bases). The CDR3 length is 14 residues. Trimming took 0 bases from V and 8 from J, leaving 11 bases between them. Germline V gene data show CDR1 as SEHNR and CDR2 as FQNEAQ (reference sequence). The CDR3: CASSLAGVGYEQFF. The CDR3 region has the DNA TGTGCCAGCAGCTTAGCGGGAGTAGGCTATGAGCAGTTCTTC.

The rearrangement uses TRBV6-2 or TRBV6-3 and TRBJ2-4; 12 bases match TRBD2. J lost 3 bases, V lost 6 bases, and 6 bases had no gene match. The CDR3 is 16 residues long. CDR1 MNHEY and CDR2 SVGEGT come from the germline V gene. The CDR3 sequence is CASSVLAGGIKNIQYF. The CDR3 region has the DNA TGTGCCAGCAGCGTACTAGCGGGAGGAATCAAAAACATTCAGTACTTC.

The chain links TRBV24-1 to TRBJ2-7; TRBD1 matches 11 bases. This CDR3 is built from 13 residues. The V segment lost 9 bases and the J segment 5 bases; nucleotides outside the gene matches: 5. Germline V lookup: CDR1 KGHDR, CDR2 SFDVKD. As DNA, the CDR3 is TGTGCCACCCGGAGGACAGGGGGCGACGAGCAGTACTTC. Protein: CATRRTGGDEQYF.

The rearrangement joins TRBV7-6 to TRBJ2-2; 7 bases map to TRBD1. V shed 5 bases, J shed 4 bases, and the junction held 7 bases outside the gene matches. The V gene's germline CDR1 is SGHVS and CDR2 FNYEAQ. The CDR3 runs 15 residues. CDR3 amino acids: CASSLQGWATGELFF. As DNA, the CDR3 is TGTGCCAGCAGCCTACAGGGGTGGGCCACCGGGGAGCTGTTTTTT.

The chain has TRBV9 and TRBJ2-2, with 9 positions matching TRBD1. The CDR3 runs to 18 residues. The V gene's germline CDR1 is SGDLS and CDR2 YYNGEE. V was clipped by 3 bases and J by 0 bases; unmatched bases: 9. The CDR3 DNA sequence: TGTGCCAGCAGCGCGGGGCTTACAGGGGGCGCGAACACCGGGGAGCTGTTTTTT. Translating it yields CASSAGLTGGANTGELFF.

The J gene is TRBJ1-2, the V gene TRBV19, with 7 bases lining up with TRBD1. Germline lookup yields CDR1 LNHDA and CDR2 SQIVND (reference sequence). J was trimmed by 4 bases and V by 8 bases; bases with no gene match: 13. The CDR3 has 15 residues. CDR3 in DNA: TGTGCCAGTTGCCTAAACGAGGGGGCCCCCTATGGCTACACCTTC. It specifies CASCLNEGAPYGYTF.

V and J are TRBV14 and TRBJ2-1; TRBD2 matches at 10 bases. CDR1 and CDR2 from the germline V gene are SGHDN and FVKESK. V gave up 4 bases and J gave up 7 bases; unmatched junction bases: 7. The CDR3 contains 15 residues. This chain's CDR3 is CASSRVAGGGNEQFF. DNA of the CDR3: TGTGCCAGCAGCCGAGTAGCGGGAGGTGGGAATGAGCAGTTCTTC.

The chain links TRBV15 to TRBJ1-2; unclear D gene. CDR3 length equals 17 residues. In germline, CDR1 is LNHNV, CDR2 YYDKDF (reference sequence). V lost 0 bases and J lost 4, with 18 bases in between. For the CDR3, the DNA is TGTGCCACCAGCAGAGATTATAATACCGACTCCCGCTATGGCTACACCTTC. The encoded protein is CATSRDYNTDSRYGYTF. Drawing the rest from reference TRBV15 and TRBJ1-2, the complete variable domain is DAMVIQNPRYQVTQFGKPVTLSCSQTLNHNVMYWYQQKSSQAPKLLFHYYDKDFNNEADTPDNFQSRRPNTSFCFLDIRSPGLGDTAMYLCATSRDYNTDSRYGYTFGSGTRLTVV.

The genes are TRBV30 and TRBJ2-1; a weak D match, TRBD2 (6 bases). The CDR3 has 11 residues. Per germline, CDR1 GTSNPN and CDR2 SVGIG (reference sequence). V lost 5 bases to trimming and J lost 11 bases, with 13 bases between them. CDR3 nucleotides: TGTGCCTGGGGAGGGACTCGAAAGCAGTTCTTC. Residues: CAWGGTRKQFF.